This T cell receptor (beta chain) was found in a study of T-cell reconstitution after alpha-beta-depleted transplantation in children (dated by TCRdb to about 2016). Background on the whole study: Using TCR repertoire profiling, the study quantitatively followed how T-cell immune reconstitution unfolded in children after TCRalphabeta/CD19-depleted allogeneic hematopoietic cell transplantation. Results the study describes overall, beyond this receptor: Apparently early alphabetaT-cell count recovery about two months after transplant reportedly relied on only several hundred rapidly expanded clones derived from non-depleted graft cells. The high TCRbeta diversity at day 60 in some patients was ascribed to recipient T cells and intrathymic progenitors that had survived conditioning. The frequencies of hyperexpanded clones fell over the following months, and after one year, T-cell counts and TCRbeta diversity were mostly attributed to newly produced T cells.

Comment on this clonotype: Its antigen is still unknown. Base qualities are not provided; no much larger clone lies one nucleotide away.

The library was prepared using PCR. Sequencer: Illumina HiSeq 2500. To normalize quantification of the TCRbeta repertoire, the TCR libraries were built with molecular barcoding that relied on unique molecular identifiers. TCRdb trimmed the raw reads at Q25, called clones with MiXCR and kept productive beta chains. Rows with one shared CDR3 protein collapse into an entry with the most common genes and DNA. The sample records about 540,000 distinct CDR3 sequences, roughly 30% of which are singletons. 35% to 40% of the sample rests with the top ten. In the paper's terms, the treatment or condition label means: allogeneic hematopoietic cell transplantation with graft depleted of TCRalphabeta T cells and CD19 B cells. The transplant recipients were children given TCRalphabeta/CD19-depleted allogeneic hematopoietic cell grafts. CDR1 and CDR2 are drawn from the germline V gene: SQVTM, ANQGSEA. A distance of 11 bases separates the germline ends of V and J, which lose 1 base and 7 bases respectively. The CDR3 runs 13 amino acids, cysteine and phenylalanine included. The only DNA kept is the CDR3, 39 bases in frame from the first base.

The sequence came from a boy under two years old with Wiskott-Aldrich syndrome, due to receive a stem cell transplant. The chain is made from TRBV29-1 and TRBJ1-5, with no reliable assignment of the D segment. The starting material was PBMCs, obtained before TCRalphabeta/CD19-depleted stem cell transplant. The DNA sequence is as follows: TGCAGCGTTGAAGTAATAATGGGCCAGCCCCAGCATTTT. This is translated as CSVEVIMGQPQHF.